The rows below give T cell receptor beta chains drawn from one sample of a study of T cell repertoires in cytomegalovirus infection. Using its own MiXCR run on the reads, TCRdb lists one record per CDR3 protein. The sample records approximately 400,000 distinct CDR3 sequences, about a third being singletons. Sequenced sample: PBMCs. The source of these receptors is a human donor in good health (CMV status not recorded). Some clones in this sample may be carry-over from other donors' samples. CDR3s include the opening cysteine and the closing phenylalanine or tryptophan. The D gene is left open where the match is weak. Not all rows give a size; the values are once, few, many and, for expanded clones, a class.

clone size: many; V gene: TRBV7-2; J gene: TRBJ2-7; D gene: TRBD2; CDR3 protein: CASSVSGGSYEQYF; CDR3 DNA: TGTGCCAGCAGCGTCAGCGGGGGGTCCTACGAGCAGTACTTC
clone size: .; V gene: TRBV24-1; J gene: TRBJ2-3; D gene: TRBD2; CDR3 protein: CATSETGLAGSSSTDTQYF; CDR3 DNA: TGTGCCACCAGTGAAACGGGACTAGCGGGGAGCTCCTCCACAGATACGCAGTATTTT
clone size: few; V gene: TRBV6-1; J gene: TRBJ1-4; D gene: TRBD1; CDR3 protein: CASSEPTGANEKLFF; CDR3 DNA: TGTGCCAGCAGTGAACCGACAGGGGCAAATGAAAAACTGTTTTTT
clone size: .; V gene: TRBV12-3/TRBV12-4; J gene: TRBJ2-1; D gene: .; CDR3 protein: CASSATSWNEQFF; CDR3 DNA: TGTGCCAGCAGTGCCACTAGCTGGAATGAGCAGTTCTTC
clone size: .; V gene: TRBV7-6; J gene: TRBJ1-6; D gene: .; CDR3 protein: CASSLRARANTGTYNSPLHF; CDR3 DNA: TGTGCCAGCAGCTTAAGGGCGCGAGCAAACACCGGGACCTATAATTCACCCCTCCACTTT
clone size: once; V gene: TRBV6-5; J gene: TRBJ1-1; D gene: TRBD1; CDR3 protein: CASSYVQGESTEAFF; CDR3 DNA: TGTGCCAGCAGTTACGTACAGGGGGAGAGCACTGAAGCTTTCTTT
clone size: .; V gene: TRBV5-1; J gene: TRBJ1-2; D gene: .; CDR3 protein: CASRLQQNYGYTF; CDR3 DNA: TGCGCCAGCAGGTTACAGCAGAACTATGGCTACACCTTC
clone size: few; V gene: TRBV5-1; J gene: TRBJ1-2; D gene: TRBD1; CDR3 protein: CASSLGDRGYGYTF; CDR3 DNA: TGCGCCAGCAGCTTGGGGGACAGGGGCTATGGCTACACCTTC
clone size: many; V gene: TRBV7-6; J gene: TRBJ1-4; D gene: .; CDR3 protein: CASSLAPPGGGATNEKLFF; CDR3 DNA: TGTGCCAGCAGCTTAGCCCCCCCAGGTGGGGGGGCAACTAATGAAAAACTGTTTTTT
clone size: few; V gene: TRBV4-1; J gene: TRBJ1-4; D gene: .; CDR3 protein: CASSQDPHANNEKLFF; CDR3 DNA: TGCGCCAGCAGCCAAGATCCGCACGCAAACAATGAAAAACTGTTTTTT
clone size: .; V gene: TRBV7-8; J gene: TRBJ2-5; D gene: TRBD2; CDR3 protein: CASSRPGTSGGGEETQYF; CDR3 DNA: TGTGCCAGCAGCCGTCCCGGGACTAGCGGGGGGGGGGAAGAGACCCAGTACTTC
clone size: few; V gene: TRBV2; J gene: TRBJ2-2; D gene: .; CDR3 protein: CASSESRQPPSELFF; CDR3 DNA: TGTGCCAGCAGTGAATCGCGCCAGCCCCCGTCGGAGCTGTTTTTT
clone size: many; V gene: TRBV7-2; J gene: TRBJ2-3; D gene: .; CDR3 protein: CASSLGLTSTDTQYF; CDR3 DNA: TGTGCCAGCAGCCTGGGACTGACTAGCACAGATACGCAGTATTTT
clone size: many; V gene: TRBV24-1; J gene: TRBJ1-2; D gene: .; CDR3 protein: CATSDLLGEYGYTF; CDR3 DNA: TGTGCCACCAGTGATTTGCTAGGGGAGTATGGCTACACCTTC
clone size: few; V gene: TRBV28; J gene: TRBJ1-4; D gene: .; CDR3 protein: CASSFQSDRQNEKLFF; CDR3 DNA: TGTGCCAGCAGTTTCCAATCCGACAGACAAAATGAAAAACTGTTTTTT
clone size: many; V gene: TRBV6-5; J gene: TRBJ1-6; D gene: .; CDR3 protein: CASSSAGIYNSPLHF; CDR3 DNA: TGTGCCAGCAGTTCTGCTGGGATCTATAATTCACCCCTCCACTTT
clone size: .; V gene: TRBV12-3/TRBV12-4; J gene: TRBJ2-7; D gene: .; CDR3 protein: CASSLAGIAYEQYF; CDR3 DNA: TGTGCCAGCAGTTTGGCAGGGATTGCCTACGAGCAGTACTTC
clone size: many; V gene: TRBV7-2; J gene: TRBJ1-6; D gene: .; CDR3 protein: CASSLSFPPLHF; CDR3 DNA: TGTGCCAGCAGCTTATCTTTTCCACCCCTCCACTTT
clone size: few; V gene: TRBV3-1; J gene: TRBJ1-3; D gene: TRBD1; CDR3 protein: CASSQTGGGPHTIYF; CDR3 DNA: TGTGCCAGCAGCCAAACAGGGGGCGGGCCACACACCATATATTTT
clone size: many; V gene: TRBV7-2; J gene: TRBJ2-4; D gene: TRBD2; CDR3 protein: CASSAPRGGSGTIQYF; CDR3 DNA: TGTGCCAGCAGCGCACCTCGGGGGGGCTCAGGGACCATTCAGTACTTC
clone size: .; V gene: TRBV20-1; J gene: TRBJ1-4; D gene: .; CDR3 protein: CSARDFDRTTNEKLFF; CDR3 DNA: TGCAGTGCTAGAGACTTCGACAGGACAACTAATGAAAAACTGTTTTTT